The 17 T cell receptor beta chains below come from one sample, sequenced in a study of low-dose radiotherapy and immunotherapy resistance in tumors. Primers targeting TRAV and TRBV primed first-strand cDNA, covering alpha and beta chains. It was with a constant-region primer and a V-primer adapter that TCRs were amplified over roughly 19 PCR cycles. TCRdb used MiXCR to reprocess the reads, holding one entry per CDR3 protein. The data hold around 20,000 distinct CDR3 sequences, with about 74% observed a single time. All receptors derive from a human donor with advanced metastatic prostate, ovarian, gallbladder or colorectal cancer (not recorded which). This table probably holds off-target reads from a library built for another chain.

V and J are TRBV12-5 and TRBJ1-5; 9 nucleotides line up with TRBD1. The CDR3 spans 18 residues. Germline CDR1 and CDR2: LGHNT and FRNRAP. The V and J ends lost 1 base and 0 bases, in that order; junction bases with no gene match: 7. Written as DNA, the CDR3 is TGTGCTAGTGGTTTGGAGAGACGGACAGGGGATAGCAATCAGCCCCAGCATTTT. Translation: CASGLERRTGDSNQPQHF.

This CDR3 reads CASSIKSGLSGYTF. The CDR3 DNA is TGTGCCAGTAGTATAAAATCCGGGCTGAGTGGCTACACCTTC. The gene calls are TRBV19 and TRBJ1-2; D not resolved. The CDR3 sequence is 14 residues long. V shed 2 bases and J shed 7 bases, with 14 bases lying between them. Looked up from germline, CDR1 is LNHDA and CDR2 is SQIVND (reference sequence).

The chain uses TRBV6-2 or TRBV6-3 and TRBJ2-1, with 7 bases fitting TRBD2. Germline lookup yields CDR1 MNHEY and CDR2 SVGEGT. The CDR3 covers 13 residues. V was pared by 5 bases and J by 9 bases, with 7 bases of the junction left unmatched. The CDR3 DNA follows: TGTGCCAGCAGTGGTAGATCGGGAGGTGAGCAGTTCTTC. This codes for CASSGRSGGEQFF.

As regards this clonotype: One end of the junction is discordant with germline, which a read error may explain. The chain combines TRBV29-1 with TRBJ2-3; D remains unclear. CDR1 is SQVTM, CDR2 ANQGSEA, per germline. The CDR3 extends over 13 amino acids. For the CDR3, the DNA is TGCAGCGTTGGTGCTTCCACCACAAATACGCAGTATTTT. Its translation is CSVGASTTNTQYF.

The chain combines TRBV5-1 with TRBJ2-1, with D uncertain. The germline V gene encodes CDR1 SGHRS and CDR2 YFSETQ. Trimming took off 5 bases at V and 5 bases at J, with 5 bases between the two ends. The CDR3 runs 11 residues. The CDR3 protein is CASRLNNEQFF. The DNA for the CDR3 is TGCGCCAGCAGACTGAACAATGAGCAGTTCTTC. Looking up the rest from reference TRBV5-1 and TRBJ2-1 gives the full variable domain: KAGVTQTPRYLIKTRGQQVTLSCSPISGHRSVSWYQQTPGQGLQFLFEYFSETQRNKGNFPGRFSGRQFSNSRSEMNVSTLELGDSALYLCASRLNNEQFFGPGTRLTVL.

The chain is built from TRBV11-2 and TRBJ2-3, with unresolved D. Germline V gene data show CDR1 as SGHAT and CDR2 as FQNNGV. The germline V and J ends were trimmed by 8 bases and 2 bases, with 11 bases remaining between them. The CDR3 is made up of 13 amino acids. The CDR3: CASLLPPTDTQYF. CDR3 DNA: TGTGCCAGCCTACTTCCCCCCACAGATACGCAGTATTTT.

This sequence joins TRBV5-5 and TRBJ2-1; 11 nucleotides line up with TRBD2. In germline, CDR1 is SGHKS, CDR2 YYEKEE (reference sequence). The trim removed 4 bases at V and 0 bases at J, leaving 6 bases unmatched. This CDR3 has 17 amino acids. The CDR3 reads CASSPSGGTSSYNEQFF. CDR3 DNA: TGTGCCAGCAGCCCTAGCGGGGGGACAAGCTCCTACAATGAGCAGTTCTTC.

The chain joins TRBV3-1 to TRBJ1-2; 9 bases align to TRBD1. From germline, CDR1 is LGHDT and CDR2 YNNKEL (reference sequence). The CDR3 spans 12 residues. V dropped 7 bases and J dropped 8; count of bases not matched to a gene: 5. CDR3 sequence: CASTLTGGGYTF. The CDR3 DNA is TGTGCCAGCACCTTGACAGGGGGGGGCTACACCTTC.

The chain uses TRBV28 and TRBJ1-2; the D gene is possibly TRBD1 (5 bases). Trimming removed 4 bases at V and 9 bases at J, with 15 bases between. Germline CDR1 is MDHEN and CDR2 is SYDVKM. CDR3 length: 13 residues. This chain's CDR3 is CASSSTREGRYTF. The CDR3 DNA sequence: TGTGCCAGCAGTTCAACCCGCGAGGGACGCTACACCTTC.

The V and J genes are TRBV6-2 or TRBV6-3 and TRBJ2-1, with 8 bases that match TRBD2. V lost 5 bases and J lost 7; bases outside the gene matches: 4. This CDR3 has 13 amino acids. Per the germline V gene, CDR1 is MNHEY and CDR2 is SVGEGT. The CDR3 sequence: CASSTGTSNEQFF. Written as DNA, the CDR3 is TGTGCCAGCAGTACCGGGACTAGTAATGAGCAGTTCTTC.

This chain links TRBV12-3 or TRBV12-4 with TRBJ1-6; D gene uncertain. The germline V and J ends were trimmed by 0 bases and 4 bases, with 7 bases remaining between them. The CDR3 is made up of 15 amino acids. The CDR3 region has the DNA TGTGCCAGCAGTTTAGCTGGCAGATATAATTCACCCCTCCACTTT. It specifies CASSLAGRYNSPLHF.

The chain joins TRBV6-2 or TRBV6-3 to TRBJ2-3; 11 bases are shared with TRBD2. The length of the CDR3 is 18 residues. The trim removed 0 bases at V and 6 bases at J, leaving 11 bases unmatched. Germline V lookup: CDR1 MNHEY, CDR2 SVGEGT. CDR3 bases: TGTGCCAGCAGTTACTCGACAGAGGGACTAGCGGAACGGGATACGCAGTATTTT. This codes for CASSYSTEGLAERDTQYF.

J is TRBJ1-1 and V is TRBV14; D unresolved. Germline lookup yields CDR1 SGHDN and CDR2 FVKESK. The CDR3 loop spans 16 amino acids. Trimming took off 3 bases at V and 4 bases at J, with 18 bases between the two ends. Here the CDR3 reads CASSQVLPREPTEAFF. In nucleotides, the CDR3 is TGTGCCAGCAGCCAGGTTCTCCCCCGGGAGCCCACTGAAGCTTTCTTT.

The chain couples TRBV6-5 to TRBJ1-1; 12 nucleotides line up with TRBD1. CDR3 length: 16 residues. Germline V lookup: CDR1 MNHEY, CDR2 SVGAGI. Trimming cost V 5 bases and J 5 bases; bases outside gene matches: 9. The CDR3 DNA follows: TGTGCCAGCAGTGCCCGGGACAGGGGGCCGAGTACTGAAGCTTTCTTT. Protein: CASSARDRGPSTEAFF.

DNA for the CDR3: TGCGCCAGCAGCTTGGACCCCGGGACAGTGAACACTGAAGCTTTCTTT. It encodes CASSLDPGTVNTEAFF. The rearrangement links TRBV5-1 to TRBJ1-1; 7 bases fit TRBD1. The CDR3 loop spans 16 amino acids. Unmatched junction bases numbered 5, after V lost 0 bases and J lost 0 bases. Germline V gene lookup returns CDR1 SGHRS and CDR2 YFSETQ.

The V and J genes are TRBV7-9 and TRBJ2-7, with TRBD1 matching over 10 bases. CDR3 length equals 17 residues. The ends lost 4 bases at V and 3 bases at J; junction bases unmatched: 12. The germline CDR1 and CDR2 sequences are SEHNR and FQNEAQ (reference sequence). Written as DNA, the CDR3 is TGTGCCAGCAGCTCATCTTGGGGGACAGGGGCGTTCTACGAGCAGTACTTC. Encoded protein: CASSSSWGTGAFYEQYF.

The CDR3 sequence is CASSLSTAMNTEAFF. CDR3 sequence (DNA): TGCGCCAGCAGCCTATCGACGGCCATGAACACTGAAGCTTTCTTT. The V call is TRBV5-1, the J call TRBJ1-1; no reliable D call. Germline V gene data show CDR1 as SGHRS and CDR2 as YFSETQ. CDR3 size: 15 residues. V was shortened by 4 bases and J by 0 bases, with 13 bases between the two germline ends.